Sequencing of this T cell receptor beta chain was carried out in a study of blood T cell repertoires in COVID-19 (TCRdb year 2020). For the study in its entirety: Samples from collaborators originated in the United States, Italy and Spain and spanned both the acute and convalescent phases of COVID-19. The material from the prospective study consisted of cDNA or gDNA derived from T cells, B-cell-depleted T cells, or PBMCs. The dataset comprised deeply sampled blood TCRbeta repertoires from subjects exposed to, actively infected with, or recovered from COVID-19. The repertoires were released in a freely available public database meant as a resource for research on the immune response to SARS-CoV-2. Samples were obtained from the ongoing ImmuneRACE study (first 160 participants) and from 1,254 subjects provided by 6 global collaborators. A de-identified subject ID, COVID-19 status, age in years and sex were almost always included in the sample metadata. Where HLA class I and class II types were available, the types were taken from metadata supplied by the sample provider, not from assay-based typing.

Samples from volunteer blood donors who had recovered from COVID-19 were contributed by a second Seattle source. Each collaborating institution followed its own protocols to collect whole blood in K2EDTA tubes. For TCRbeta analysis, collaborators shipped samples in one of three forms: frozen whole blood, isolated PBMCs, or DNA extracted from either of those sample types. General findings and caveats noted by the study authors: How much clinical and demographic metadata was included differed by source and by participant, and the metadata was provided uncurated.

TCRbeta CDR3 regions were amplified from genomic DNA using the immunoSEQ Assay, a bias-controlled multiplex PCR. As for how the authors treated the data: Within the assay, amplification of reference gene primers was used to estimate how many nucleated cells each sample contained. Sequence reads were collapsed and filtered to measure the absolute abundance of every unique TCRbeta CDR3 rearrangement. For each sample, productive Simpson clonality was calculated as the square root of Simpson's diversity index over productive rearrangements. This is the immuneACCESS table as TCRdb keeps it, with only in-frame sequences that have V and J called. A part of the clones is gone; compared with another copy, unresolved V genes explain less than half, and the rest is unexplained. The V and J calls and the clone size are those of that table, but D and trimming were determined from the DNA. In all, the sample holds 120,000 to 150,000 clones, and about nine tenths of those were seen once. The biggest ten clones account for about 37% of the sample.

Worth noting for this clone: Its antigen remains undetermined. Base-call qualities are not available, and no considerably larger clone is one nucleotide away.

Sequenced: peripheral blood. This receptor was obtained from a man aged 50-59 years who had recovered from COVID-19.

The CDR3 protein is CASSVDIRETQYF. The DNA sequence is TGTGCCAGCAGCGTAGATATTCGGGAGACCCAGTACTTC. Here the chain combines TRBV9 and TRBJ2-5, with the D gene not clear enough to name. From the cysteine through the phenylalanine, the CDR3 covers 13 amino acids. Solely the CDR3 DNA is kept, with 39 bases framed from the first base. Deletion took 0 bases off V and 5 bases off J, with a span of 8 bases between the germline ends. CDR1 and CDR2 were assigned from the germline V gene as SGDLS and YYNGEE.